Listed below are T cell receptor beta chains from one sample, sequenced in a study of blood T cell repertoires in COVID-19. Some clones are missing from TCRdb's copy, which holds only in-frame ones; the method was immunoSEQ multiplex PCR. This table holds some 200,000 clones, less than 90% found once. The sequencing input was peripheral blood. The receptors were gathered from a woman between 65 and 79 years old with acute or convalescent COVID-19. CDR3s include the opening cysteine and the closing phenylalanine or tryptophan. D genes are given only for firm matches. Only some rows state a clone size, as once, few, many or a class for expanded clones.

j_gene: TRBJ2-3; abundance: .; d_gene: .; v_gene: TRBV18; len: 14; CDR3nt: TGTGCCAGCTCCCCCCCCCGGGTGAGACCGATTCTTTATTTT; CDR3aa: CASSPPRVRPILYF
j_gene: TRBJ2-3; abundance: .; d_gene: .; v_gene: TRBV15; len: 15; CDR3nt: TGTGCCACCAGCAGAGGCACGAAGCCCACAGATACGCAGTATTTT; CDR3aa: CATSRGTKPTDTQYF
j_gene: TRBJ2-5; abundance: .; d_gene: TRBD1; v_gene: TRBV7-3; len: 15; CDR3nt: TGTGCCAGCAGTTTGGGACAGACCACCCAAGAGACCCAGTACTTC; CDR3aa: CASSLGQTTQETQYF
j_gene: TRBJ2-7; abundance: .; d_gene: TRBD2; v_gene: TRBV3-1/TRBV3-2; len: 14; CDR3nt: TGTGCCAGCAGCCGAACTAGCGGGAGGCAAGAGCAGTACTTC; CDR3aa: CASSRTSGRQEQYF
j_gene: TRBJ1-1; abundance: .; d_gene: TRBD1; v_gene: TRBV6-5; len: 15; CDR3nt: TGTGCCAGCAGTTACCGGGACAGAAGAAACACTGAAGCTTTCTTT; CDR3aa: CASSYRDRRNTEAFF
j_gene: TRBJ2-3; abundance: .; d_gene: TRBD1; v_gene: TRBV24-1; len: 13; CDR3nt: TGCGCCACCAGTGACTACAGGGGAGATACGCAGTATTTT; CDR3aa: CATSDYRGDTQYF
j_gene: TRBJ1-5; abundance: .; d_gene: .; v_gene: TRBV19; len: 17; CDR3nt: TGTGCCAGTAGTATATGGACCGGGGGAGTTAGCAATCAGCCCCAGCATTTT; CDR3aa: CASSIWTGGVSNQPQHF
j_gene: TRBJ2-1; abundance: .; d_gene: .; v_gene: TRBV29-1; len: 13; CDR3nt: TGCAGCGTTGAGGAGTCTGGGTACAATGAGCAGTTCTTC; CDR3aa: CSVEESGYNEQFF
j_gene: TRBJ1-3; abundance: .; d_gene: TRBD1; v_gene: TRBV3-1/TRBV3-2; len: 17; CDR3nt: TGTGCCAGCAGCCAACCTCCCCCGGGGACAGCTGGAAACACCATATATTTT; CDR3aa: CASSQPPPGTAGNTIYF
j_gene: TRBJ2-3; abundance: .; d_gene: TRBD1; v_gene: TRBV5-4; len: 16; CDR3nt: TGTGCCAGCAGCTTTAGAGACAGGGGTAGCACAGATACGCAGTATTTT; CDR3aa: CASSFRDRGSTDTQYF
j_gene: TRBJ2-1; abundance: .; d_gene: .; v_gene: TRBV7-2; len: 15; CDR3nt: TGTGCCAGCAGCTTAGTTAATAGCGGTTACAATGAGCAGTTCTTC; CDR3aa: CASSLVNSGYNEQFF
j_gene: TRBJ2-5; abundance: .; d_gene: TRBD2; v_gene: TRBV7-6; len: 18; CDR3nt: TGTGCCAGCAGCCCAGGGGGACTAGCGGGGGGAGTAGCGGAGACCCAGTACTTC; CDR3aa: CASSPGGLAGGVAETQYF
j_gene: TRBJ2-1; abundance: .; d_gene: .; v_gene: TRBV7-2; len: 12; CDR3nt: TGTGCCAGCAGCTTATTCCGCAATGAGCAGTTCTTC; CDR3aa: CASSLFRNEQFF
j_gene: TRBJ2-7; abundance: few; d_gene: TRBD2; v_gene: TRBV6-6; len: 14; CDR3nt: TGTGCCAGCACCGAGCGGGGCGGTACCTACGAGCAGTACTTC; CDR3aa: CASTERGGTYEQYF
j_gene: TRBJ2-5; abundance: .; d_gene: TRBD2; v_gene: TRBV4-1; len: 15; CDR3nt: TGCGCCAGCAGCCAAGATGGAGGCGGGGGAGAGACCCAGTACTTC; CDR3aa: CASSQDGGGGETQYF
j_gene: TRBJ2-7; abundance: .; d_gene: .; v_gene: TRBV3-1/TRBV3-2; len: 14; CDR3nt: TGTGCCAGCAGCCAAGAGATCGGGGTCTACGAGCAGTACTTC; CDR3aa: CASSQEIGVYEQYF
j_gene: TRBJ1-3; abundance: .; d_gene: .; v_gene: TRBV3-1/TRBV3-2; len: 14; CDR3nt: TGTGCCAGCAGCCCGACTAAAAAGGGAAACACCATATATTTT; CDR3aa: CASSPTKKGNTIYF